Each of the 18 T cell receptor beta chains below was sequenced from the same sample in a study of beta chain features in type 1 diabetes. Whole-study results and caveats: Type 1 diabetes patients had TCRB CDR3s that were shorter (moderately but significantly so) in all four CD4+ subsets.

Antigens of these TCRs are unknown. Every isolated RNA sample was fully reverse transcribed, so sequencing captured expressed TCRB transcripts. Clones were sequenced by immunoSEQ multiplex PCR, and TCRdb holds only the in-frame ones, with some missing. The sample contains 300,000 to 450,000 clones, approximately 12% of which appear only once. Material for sequencing was naive CD4+ T cells from blood. All receptors derive from a woman in her late teens or twenties with type 1 diabetes.

This clone has more than one count but fewer than ten. The genes are TRBV7-2 and TRBJ1-1, with 9 nucleotides matching TRBD1. Losses at the gene ends were 5 bases for V and 5 bases for J; bases not matched to a gene: 9. The CDR3 has 15 amino acids. Germline V lookup: CDR1 SGHTA, CDR2 FQGNSA. The CDR3 DNA follows: TGTGCCAGCAGCCTTATAGGACAGGGGAGGACTGAAGCTTTCTTT. It translates to CASSLIGQGRTEAFF.

V and J are TRBV30 and TRBJ1-1, with a weak D call TRBD1 (5 bases). CDR1 is GTSNPN, CDR2 SVGIG, per germline (reference sequence). This CDR3 has 14 residues. V lost 4 bases and J lost 1, with 13 bases in between. The CDR3 region has the DNA TGTGCCTGGAACGCACAGGTCCCGAACACTGAAGCTTTCTTT. It is translated as CAWNAQVPNTEAFF.

The CDR3 DNA is TGTGCCAGCAGCGCTACAGGGACGGAGCCCCAGCATTTT. Protein sequence: CASSATGTEPQHF. The chain couples TRBV9 to TRBJ1-5; D possibly corresponds to TRBD1 (6 bases). Germline V gene sequence: CDR1 SGDLS, CDR2 YYNGEE. V was shortened by 3 bases and J by 8 bases, with 12 bases between the two germline ends. The CDR3 is 13 amino acids.

This clone was seen only a few times. V usage is TRBV7-3 and J usage is TRBJ1-5; D is perhaps TRBD1 (6 bases). Germline lookup yields CDR1 SGHTA and CDR2 FQGTGA. Trimming removed 5 bases from V and 4 bases from J, with 18 bases in between. The CDR3 has 16 residues. The CDR3 loop reads CASSLEGGGANQPQHF. In DNA, the CDR3 is TGTGCCAGCAGCCTCGAAGGCGGGGGGGCAAATCAGCCCCAGCATTTT.

The V gene is TRBV4-3, the J gene TRBJ2-7, with D possibly matching TRBD2 (6 bases). Germline CDR1 LGHNA, CDR2 YSLEER. This CDR3 comprises 17 residues. Trimming cost V 0 bases and J 4 bases, with 19 bases left between them. In DNA, the CDR3 is TGCGCCAGCAGCCAAGACGGGGCGGGGACCCGAGGATACGAGCAGTACTTC. This gives the protein CASSQDGAGTRGYEQYF.

The genes are TRBV11-2 and TRBJ2-7, with D unclear. CDR3 size: 13 residues. V lost 6 bases to trimming and J lost 4 bases, with 13 bases between them. The germline gives CDR1 SGHAT, CDR2 FQNNGV. This CDR3 reads CASSTTRFYEQYF. For the CDR3, the DNA is TGTGCCAGCAGTACGACGAGGTTTTACGAGCAGTACTTC. The full variable domain, with the rest looked up from reference TRBV11-2 and TRBJ2-7, is EAGVAQSPRYKIIEKRQSVAFWCNPISGHATLYWYQQILGQGPKLLIQFQNNGVVDDSQLPKDRFSAERLKGVDSTLKIQPAKLEDSAVYLCASSTTRFYEQYFGPGTRLTVT.

This clone was counted only a few times. The chain recombines TRBV7-9 with TRBJ1-1; D is uncertain. Germline CDR1 and CDR2: SEHNR and FQNEAQ (reference sequence). Trimming shortened V by 0 bases and J by 1 base, and 9 bases separated the two germline ends. The CDR3 is 15 amino acids. CDR3 protein: CASSLAGRKNTEAFF. The CDR3 coding sequence is TGTGCCAGCAGCTTAGCGGGCAGGAAGAACACTGAAGCTTTCTTT.

The chain has TRBV7-2 and TRBJ2-3; 9 nucleotides align to TRBD2. This CDR3 has 14 residues. Per germline, CDR1 SGHTA and CDR2 FQGNSA. J gave up 3 bases and V 6 bases, and 4 bases lay outside the gene matches. The CDR3 protein is CASRFSGGTDTQYF. CDR3 bases: TGTGCCAGCAGATTTAGCGGGGGTACAGATACGCAGTATTTT.

V gene TRBV4-3 combines with J gene TRBJ1-1; D not certain. The germline V and J ends were trimmed by 0 bases and 7 bases, with 9 bases remaining between them. CDR1 and CDR2 from the germline V gene are LGHNA and YSLEER. The CDR3 is 13 amino acids. The CDR3 is CASSQDYVREAFF. The CDR3 DNA reads as TGCGCCAGCAGCCAAGATTATGTCCGTGAAGCTTTCTTT.

This clone appeared a few times. The rearrangement joins TRBV7-9 to TRBJ2-3; 10 nucleotides match TRBD2. The CDR3 consists of 14 residues. The V gene end was trimmed by 8 bases and the J gene end by 2 bases; junction bases not matched to a gene: 4. CDR1 is SEHNR, CDR2 FQNEAQ, per germline (reference sequence). CDR3 DNA: TGTGCCAGCCAACTAGCGGGATACACAGATACGCAGTATTTT. As protein: CASQLAGYTDTQYF.

The chain has TRBV5-1 and TRBJ2-3, with 8 bases that match TRBD1. The germline CDR1 and CDR2 sequences are SGHRS and YFSETQ. CDR3 length: 15 residues. Trimming at V came to 4 bases and at J to 2 bases, leaving 6 bases not matched to a gene. In DNA, the CDR3 is TGCGCCAGCAGCACGACAGGGGCCTCCACAGATACGCAGTATTTT. Amino acids: CASSTTGASTDTQYF.

The genes are TRBV18 and TRBJ2-7; 12 bases align to TRBD1. The ends lost 5 bases at V and 10 bases at J; junction bases unmatched: 21. The CDR3 is 18 amino acids. CDR1 is KGHSH and CDR2 is LQKENI in the germline V gene. The CDR3 reads CASSDHATGTGGPPGQYF. The CDR3 DNA sequence: TGTGCCAGCTCAGACCACGCAACCGGGACAGGGGGCCCCCCTGGCCAGTACTTC.

Only a few counts were recorded for this clone. This chain uses TRBV7-9 with TRBJ2-1, with 9 bases fitting TRBD2. There are 17 residues in the CDR3. Germline V gives CDR1 SEHNR, CDR2 FQNEAQ (reference sequence). V dropped 1 base and J dropped 6; count of bases not matched to a gene: 10. The CDR3 protein is CASSLVRSSGTSNEQFF. The CDR3 DNA sequence: TGTGCCAGCAGCTTAGTTCGTTCTAGCGGGACCAGCAATGAGCAGTTCTTC.

The gene calls are TRBV2 and TRBJ2-1; D unclear. Per the germline V gene, CDR1 is SNHLY and CDR2 is FYNNEI. Trimming took off 2 bases at V and 10 bases at J, with 12 bases between the two ends. The CDR3 is 13 amino acids. This chain's CDR3 is CASSEQSSGEQFF. The CDR3 DNA reads TGTGCCAGCAGTGAACAAAGCTCCGGGGAGCAGTTCTTC.

This clone was found a few times. The chain links TRBV4-1 to TRBJ2-2; perhaps TRBD2 as D (5 bases). Germline V gene sequence: CDR1 MGHRA, CDR2 YSYEKL. V dropped 1 base and J dropped 3 bases, with 12 bases sitting between them. The length of the CDR3 is 16 residues. In nucleotides, the CDR3 is TGCGCCAGCAGCCAAGTTGGAGCGGCTTACACCGGGGAGCTGTTTTTT. This gives the protein CASSQVGAAYTGELFF.

As DNA, the CDR3 is TGTGCCAGCAGCTTAGGAAGGACAGCTCTAGCGGGAGCGTACGAGCAGTACTTC. It is translated as CASSLGRTALAGAYEQYF. J is TRBJ2-7 and V is TRBV7-9; 10 bases line up with TRBD2. The CDR3 is made up of 18 amino acids. The germline V gene encodes CDR1 SEHNR and CDR2 FQNEAQ (reference sequence). V trimming: 1 base; J trimming: 4 bases; junction bases outside the gene matches: 13.

This clone has more than one count but fewer than ten. This chain connects TRBV25-1 to TRBJ2-7, with 8 bases matching TRBD1. CDR1 is MGHDK, CDR2 SYGVNS, per germline. V lost 4 bases, J lost 4 bases, and 0 bases stayed unmatched. The CDR3 loop spans 12 amino acids. The CDR3 coding sequence is TGTGCCAGCAGTGGGGACAGGTACGAGCAGTACTTC. Translation: CASSGDRYEQYF.

The chain recombines TRBV30 with TRBJ2-2; D not certain. This CDR3 is 13 amino acids long. Looked up from germline, CDR1 is GTSNPN and CDR2 is SVGIG (reference sequence). The V end was cut by 0 bases, the J end by 3 bases, with 5 bases between. The CDR3 sequence: CAWSVLYTGELFF. CDR3 sequence (DNA): TGTGCCTGGAGTGTTCTGTACACCGGGGAGCTGTTTTTT.